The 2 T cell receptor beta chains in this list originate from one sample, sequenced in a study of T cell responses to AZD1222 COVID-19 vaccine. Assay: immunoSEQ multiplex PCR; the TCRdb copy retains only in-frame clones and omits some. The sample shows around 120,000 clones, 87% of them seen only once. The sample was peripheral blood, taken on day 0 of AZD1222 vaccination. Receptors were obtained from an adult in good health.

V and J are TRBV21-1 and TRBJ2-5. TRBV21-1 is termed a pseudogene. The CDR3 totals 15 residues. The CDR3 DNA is TGTGCCAGCAGCTCCCTAAGAGGGGAAGGGGAGACCCAGTACTTC. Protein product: CASSSLRGEGETQYF.

CDR3 bases: TGTGCCAGCAGCACAGACAGGGGGCAACACTATGGCTACACCTTC. Protein sequence: CASSTDRGQHYGYTF. The rearrangement joins TRBV7-9 to TRBJ1-2, with 10 bases lining up with TRBD1. The CDR3 is 15 amino acids. Germline lookup yields CDR1 SEHNR and CDR2 FQNEAQ (reference sequence). J was trimmed by 3 bases and V by 5 bases; bases with no gene match: 6.